This T cell receptor beta chain was captured in a study of T cell responses to AZD1222 COVID-19 vaccine. Trimming cost V 7 bases and J 2 bases, with 13 bases left between them. Germline V gene data show CDR1 as SQVTM and CDR2 as ANQGSEA. The CDR3 runs to 13 residues. Study-level findings and limits: In all cases, repertoires were sampled only after the peak T cell response.

This clone was found a few times. Its target is not known. The method was immunoSEQ multiplex PCR; TCRdb's version includes in-frame clones alone and lacks a portion of them. The data contain 150,000 to 160,000 clones, 87% of them singletons. The input for sequencing was peripheral blood, taken 28 days after the second AZD1222 dose. The sequence came from an adult who received the AZD1222 COVID-19 vaccine. This rearrangement joins TRBV29-1 to TRBJ2-3; D ambiguous. The CDR3 nucleotides read TGCAGCGCGTCCCTCGGTGCCACAGATACGCAGTATTTT. Translation: CSASLGATDTQYF.